The 8 T cell receptor beta chains in this list originate from one sample, sequenced in a study of tumor-infiltrating lymphocytes in primary liver carcinoma. Researchers drew blood RNA from unsorted whole blood and extracted germline DNA as well. Researchers generated TCR beta cDNA from approximately 0.55 ug of total RNA, relying on a constant-region primer. For TCR beta, libraries were produced by three nested multiplex PCR rounds using slightly modified ARM-PCR. In the first two PCR rounds, TRBV1-TRBV30 forward primers were paired with a C-beta reverse primer, and each round lasted approximately 10 cycles. One entry per CDR3 protein, called by TCRdb with MiXCR from the multiplex PCR reads. The table includes approximately 330,000 distinct CDR3 sequences, 65% detected once. The specimen was peripheral blood. The source of these receptors is a man aged 40-55 years with primary liver carcinoma and hepatitis B virus infection.

This clonotype showed up just once. A much larger clone differs from this one at a single base, so this may be a read error. The V and J genes are TRBV6-2 or TRBV6-3 and TRBJ2-5; D is possibly TRBD2 (6 bases). CDR1 is MNHEY, CDR2 SVGEGT, per germline. The CDR3 sequence is 15 residues long. CDR3 DNA sequence: TGTGCCAGCAGTCTTCATACGGGAGTCCAAGAGGCCCAGTACTTC. Encoded protein: CASSLHTGVQEAQYF.

This clonotype was seen at least ten times. This chain connects TRBV6-5 to TRBJ2-7; D not resolved. The V end was cut by 5 bases, the J end by 2 bases, with 13 bases between. The length of the CDR3 is 14 residues. The germline CDR1 and CDR2 sequences are MNHEY and SVGAGI. In nucleotides, the CDR3 is TGTGCCAGCAGTCCCTCAGGCCCTACCTACGAGCAGTACTTC. It specifies CASSPSGPTYEQYF.

This chain connects TRBV4-2 to TRBJ2-1, with 13 bases aligning to TRBD2. With V trimmed by 1 base and J by 5 bases, 5 bases remained unmatched. CDR1 LGHNA and CDR2 YNFKEQ come from the germline V gene. CDR3 length equals 17 residues. CDR3 coding DNA: TGTGCCAGCAGCCAAGGGACTAGCGGGGGTAAGAACAATGAGCAGTTCTTC. This sequence encodes CASSQGTSGGKNNEQFF.

A note on this clonotype: Just one base apart from a much larger clone, this may be a read error. CDR3 residues: CPSSQVGTAGQPQHF. The CDR3 bases are TGTCCCAGCAGCCAGGTGGGGACGGCGGGTCAGCCCCAGCATTTT. The genes are TRBV4-2 and TRBJ1-5; D possibly corresponds to TRBD1 (5 bases). Germline V gene sequence: CDR1 LGHNA, CDR2 YNFKEQ. This CDR3 contains 15 residues.

The V gene is TRBV7-9, the J gene TRBJ2-1; 10 bases fit TRBD2. Per germline, CDR1 SEHNR and CDR2 FQNEAQ (reference sequence). The junction had 6 bases not matched to a gene; V was cut back by 0 bases and J by 1 base. There are 18 residues in the CDR3. For the CDR3, the DNA is TGTGCCAGCAGCTTAGCGCTGGCTAGCGGGAGTTCCTACAATGAGCAGTTCTTC. Its protein is CASSLALASGSSYNEQFF.

A remark on this clonotype: With a much larger clone just one base away, this may be a read error. The gene calls are TRBV10-3 and TRBJ2-3, with a possible D match to TRBD1 (5 bases). Germline CDR1 reads ENHRY; CDR2 reads SYGVKD. The CDR3 spans 15 residues. CDR3 DNA sequence: TGTGACATCAGTGATGGGGCTTCAAGTGCAGATACGCAGTATTTT. Protein: CDISDGASSADTQYF.

A remark on this clonotype: A much bigger clone sits one base away, suggesting this may be a read error. The chain combines TRBV6-2 or TRBV6-3 with TRBJ2-7; 8 bases are shared with TRBD1. This CDR3 is 16 amino acids long. Germline assignment: CDR1 MNHEY and CDR2 SVGEGT. V dropped 0 bases and J dropped 4; count of bases not matched to a gene: 8. In nucleotides, the CDR3 is TGTGCCAGCAGTTACTCGGTAAGACAGGGGATATACGAGCAGTACTTC. Its translation: CASSYSVRQGIYEQYF.

The chain links TRBV6-5 to TRBJ1-4; 8 nucleotides match TRBD1. This CDR3 is 15 amino acids long. V trimming: 1 base; J trimming: 2 bases; junction bases outside the gene matches: 0. Germline V lookup: CDR1 MNHEY, CDR2 SVGAGI. In nucleotides, the CDR3 is TGTGCCAGCAGTTACTGGACAGGGACTAATGAAAAACTGTTTTTT. It codes for CASSYWTGTNEKLFF.